What follows are 3 T cell receptor beta chains derived from one specimen sequenced in a study of chemoradiotherapy in HPV16-positive cancers. Repertoires were generated with immunoSEQ multiplex PCR, while TCRdb's copy carries only in-frame clones and drops some. The table has about 7,800 clones, around 80% seen once; the top ten hold about 7.4%. This material was obtained from a patient who underwent chemoradiotherapy. These receptors were taken from a human donor with HPV-associated anogenital cancer.

The V gene is TRBV19, the J gene TRBJ2-3; 11 bases agree with TRBD2. CDR1 is LNHDA and CDR2 is SQIVND in the germline V gene (reference sequence). The junction had 5 bases not matched to a gene; V was cut back by 0 bases and J by 3 bases. The CDR3 contains 17 residues. The CDR3 region has the DNA TGTGCCAGTAGTATAGACGGACTAGCGGGTTTGACAGATACGCAGTATTTT. Protein: CASSIDGLAGLTDTQYF.

This rearrangement joins TRBV20-1 to TRBJ2-3, with D perhaps TRBD1 (5 bases). V was pared by 5 bases and J by 6 bases, with 9 bases between. Per the germline V gene, CDR1 is DFQATT and CDR2 is SNEGSKA (reference sequence). This CDR3 comprises 11 residues. The chain's CDR3 is CSAGQTDTQYF. CDR3 nucleotide sequence: TGCAGTGCTGGACAAACGGATACGCAGTATTTT.

This clone came up once. V gene TRBV5-1 combines with J gene TRBJ1-2, with D possibly TRBD1 on 5 matching bases. Looked up from germline, CDR1 is SGHRS and CDR2 is YFSETQ. This CDR3 comprises 13 residues. Trimming stripped 0 bases from V and 3 bases from J, with 6 bases between. The CDR3 sequence is CASSLGGDYGYTF. The CDR3 region has the DNA TGCGCCAGCAGCTTGGGAGGGGACTATGGCTACACCTTC.